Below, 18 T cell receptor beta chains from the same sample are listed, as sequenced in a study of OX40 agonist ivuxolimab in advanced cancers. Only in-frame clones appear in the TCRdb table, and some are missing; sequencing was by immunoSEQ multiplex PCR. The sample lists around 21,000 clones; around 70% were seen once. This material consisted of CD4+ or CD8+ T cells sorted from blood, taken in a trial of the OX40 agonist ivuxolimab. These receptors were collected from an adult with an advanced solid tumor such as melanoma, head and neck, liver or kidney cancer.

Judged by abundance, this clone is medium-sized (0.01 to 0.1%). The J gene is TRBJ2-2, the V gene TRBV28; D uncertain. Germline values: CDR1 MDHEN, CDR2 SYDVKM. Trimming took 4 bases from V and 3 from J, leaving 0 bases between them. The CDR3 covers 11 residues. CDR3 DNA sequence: TGTGCCAGCAGTTACACCGGGGAGCTGTTTTTT. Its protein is CASSYTGELFF.

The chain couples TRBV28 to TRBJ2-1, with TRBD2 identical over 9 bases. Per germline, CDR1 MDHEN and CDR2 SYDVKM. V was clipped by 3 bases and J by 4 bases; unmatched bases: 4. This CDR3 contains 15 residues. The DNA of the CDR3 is TGTGCCAGCAGTTTTCCCCTAGCGGGATACAATGAGCAGTTCTTC. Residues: CASSFPLAGYNEQFF.

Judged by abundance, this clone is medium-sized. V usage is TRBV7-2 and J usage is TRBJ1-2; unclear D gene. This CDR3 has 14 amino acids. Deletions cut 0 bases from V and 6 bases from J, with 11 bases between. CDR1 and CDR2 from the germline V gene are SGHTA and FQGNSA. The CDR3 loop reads CASSLAFLGDGYTF. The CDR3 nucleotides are TGTGCCAGCAGCTTAGCGTTCTTGGGTGATGGCTACACCTTC.

CDR3 loop: CASSPITRDRLEETQYF. CDR3 sequence (DNA): TGTGCCAGCAGCCCAATTACACGGGACAGGCTAGAGGAGACCCAGTACTTC. This chain links TRBV14 with TRBJ2-5; 8 bases are shared with TRBD1. V shed 4 bases and J 5 bases; nucleotides not matched to a gene: 15. The germline CDR1 and CDR2 sequences are SGHDN and FVKESK. This CDR3 region has 17 residues.

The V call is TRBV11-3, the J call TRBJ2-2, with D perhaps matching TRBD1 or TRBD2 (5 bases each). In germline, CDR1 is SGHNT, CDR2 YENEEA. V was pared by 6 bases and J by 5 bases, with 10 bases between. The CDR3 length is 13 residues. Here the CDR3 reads CASRGDGTGELFF. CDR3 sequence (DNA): TGTGCCAGCAGGGGGGACGGAACCGGGGAGCTGTTTTTT.

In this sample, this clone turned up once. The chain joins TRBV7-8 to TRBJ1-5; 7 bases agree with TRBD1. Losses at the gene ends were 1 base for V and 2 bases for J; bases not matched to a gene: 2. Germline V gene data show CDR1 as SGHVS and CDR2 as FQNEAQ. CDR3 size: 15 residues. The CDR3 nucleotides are TGTGCCAGCAGCTTAGACAGGGGTGGCAATCAGCCCCAGCATTTT. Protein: CASSLDRGGNQPQHF.

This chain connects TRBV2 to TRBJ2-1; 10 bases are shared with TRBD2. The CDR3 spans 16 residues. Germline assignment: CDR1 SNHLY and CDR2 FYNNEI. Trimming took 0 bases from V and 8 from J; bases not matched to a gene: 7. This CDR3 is CASSEALAGEGHEQFF. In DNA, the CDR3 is TGTGCCAGCAGTGAAGCGCTAGCGGGAGAGGGTCATGAGCAGTTCTTC.

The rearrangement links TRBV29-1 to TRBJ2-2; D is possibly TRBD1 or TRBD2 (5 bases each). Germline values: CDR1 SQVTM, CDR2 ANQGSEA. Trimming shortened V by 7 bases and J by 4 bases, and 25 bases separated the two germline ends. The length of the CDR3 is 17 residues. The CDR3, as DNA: TGCAGCGGCCGGGACGTCTCCCGACTTGGGGGCACCGGGGAGCTGTTTTTT. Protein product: CSGRDVSRLGGTGELFF.

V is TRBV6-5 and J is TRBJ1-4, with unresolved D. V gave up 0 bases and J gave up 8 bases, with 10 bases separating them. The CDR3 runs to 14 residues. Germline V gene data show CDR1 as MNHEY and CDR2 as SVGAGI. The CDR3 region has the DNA TGTGCCAGCAGTTACTCCGGGGTCCGGGAAAAACTGTTTTTT. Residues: CASSYSGVREKLFF.

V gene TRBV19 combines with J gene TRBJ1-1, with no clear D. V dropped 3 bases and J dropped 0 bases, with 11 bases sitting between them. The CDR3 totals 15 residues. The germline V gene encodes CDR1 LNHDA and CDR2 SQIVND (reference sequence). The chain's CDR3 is CASSIESSMNTEAFF. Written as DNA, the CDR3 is TGTGCCAGTAGTATCGAAAGCAGCATGAACACTGAAGCTTTCTTT. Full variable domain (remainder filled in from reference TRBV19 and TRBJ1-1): DGGITQSPKYLFRKEGQNVTLSCEQNLNHDAMYWYRQDPGQGLRLIYYSQIVNDFQKGDIAEGYSVSREKKESFPLTVTSAQKNPTAFYLCASSIESSMNTEAFFGQGTRLTVV.

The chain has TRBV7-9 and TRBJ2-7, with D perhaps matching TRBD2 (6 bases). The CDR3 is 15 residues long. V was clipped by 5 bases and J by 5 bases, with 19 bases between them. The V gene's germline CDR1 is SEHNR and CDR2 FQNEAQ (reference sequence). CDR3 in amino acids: CASSLMGGGSNEQYF. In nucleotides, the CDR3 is TGTGCCAGCAGCCTCATGGGGGGAGGCTCTAACGAGCAGTACTTC.

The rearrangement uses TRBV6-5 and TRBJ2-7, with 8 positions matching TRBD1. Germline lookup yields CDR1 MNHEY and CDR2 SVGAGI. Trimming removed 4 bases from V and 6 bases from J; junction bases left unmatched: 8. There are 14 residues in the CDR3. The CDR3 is CASSSPDRAAEQYF. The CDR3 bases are TGTGCCAGCAGTTCCCCGGACAGGGCAGCCGAGCAGTACTTC.

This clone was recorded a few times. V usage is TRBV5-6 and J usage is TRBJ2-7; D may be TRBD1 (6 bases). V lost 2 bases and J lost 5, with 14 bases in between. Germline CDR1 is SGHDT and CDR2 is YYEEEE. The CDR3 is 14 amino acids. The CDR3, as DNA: TGTGCCAGCAGCTTCTATCCAGGGGCCGACGAGCAGTACTTC. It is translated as CASSFYPGADEQYF.

The DNA for the CDR3 is TGCGCCAGCAGCTTGAGGCGGGTCCCCGGGGAGCTGTTTTTT. It encodes CASSLRRVPGELFF. The chain recombines TRBV5-1 with TRBJ2-2; D might be TRBD2 (5 bases). V lost 1 base, J lost 6 bases, and 10 bases lay in between. This CDR3 is built from 14 residues. CDR1 and CDR2 (germline): SGHRS, YFSETQ.

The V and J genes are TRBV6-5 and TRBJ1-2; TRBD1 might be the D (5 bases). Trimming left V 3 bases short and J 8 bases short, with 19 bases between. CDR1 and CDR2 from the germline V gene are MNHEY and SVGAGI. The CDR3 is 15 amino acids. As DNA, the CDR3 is TGTGCCAGCAGTTATAACGTGGGACTCGAGGGGGGCTACACCTTC. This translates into CASSYNVGLEGGYTF.

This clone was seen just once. CDR3 protein: CASTGDSSYEQYF. The CDR3 DNA reads as TGTGCCAGCACCGGGGACAGCTCCTACGAGCAGTACTTC. The rearrangement links TRBV6-5 to TRBJ2-7; 7 bases are shared with TRBD1. With V trimmed by 7 bases and J by 0 bases, 3 bases remained unmatched. This CDR3 has 13 residues. CDR1 is MNHEY, CDR2 SVGAGI, per germline.

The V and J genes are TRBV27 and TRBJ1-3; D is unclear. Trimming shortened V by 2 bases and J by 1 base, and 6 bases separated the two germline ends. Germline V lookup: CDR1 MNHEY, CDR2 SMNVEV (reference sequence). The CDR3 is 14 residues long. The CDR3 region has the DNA TGTGCCAGCAGTTTACGGGGATCTGGAAACACCATATATTTT. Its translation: CASSLRGSGNTIYF.

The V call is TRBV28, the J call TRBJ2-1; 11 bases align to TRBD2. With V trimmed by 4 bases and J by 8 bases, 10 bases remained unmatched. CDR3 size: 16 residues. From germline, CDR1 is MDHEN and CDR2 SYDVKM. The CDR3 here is CASSWMTSGVVDEQFF. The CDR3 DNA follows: TGTGCCAGCAGTTGGATGACTAGCGGGGTAGTTGATGAGCAGTTCTTC.